These 7 T cell receptor beta chains share one sample of origin, sequenced in a study of human T cells and chemical hapten exposure. Time point denoted: patch test 2, 6 weeks after DPC sensitization. As to treatment: therapeutic diphenylcyclopropenone sensitization with weekly scalp DPC. One entry per CDR3 protein results from TCRdb running MiXCR on the RACE reads. Among approximately 84,000 distinct CDR3 sequences listed, 10% were seen once. The sequencing used whole blood, collected in connection with sensitization to the hapten diphenylcyclopropenone (DPC). The receptors originated from a woman in her 30s with alopecia areata. Some clones in this sample may be carry-over from other donors' samples.

This clonotype was observed a few times. The J gene is TRBJ2-1, the V gene TRBV20-1; D gene uncertain. Germline assignment: CDR1 DFQATT and CDR2 SNEGSKA (reference sequence). CDR3 length equals 13 residues. V dropped 3 bases and J dropped 4 bases, with 10 bases sitting between them. The DNA of the CDR3 is TGCAGTGCTAGCGATCCCGGGTACAATGAGCAGTTCTTC. This gives the protein CSASDPGYNEQFF.

This clonotype appeared many times. The chain joins TRBV19 to TRBJ1-5; D unresolved. Per germline, CDR1 LNHDA and CDR2 SQIVND (reference sequence). Trimming pared 5 bases from V and 0 bases from J, leaving 11 bases between. The CDR3 sequence is 15 residues long. Written as DNA, the CDR3 is TGTGCCAGTAGTCTCGACAACGATAGCAATCAGCCCCAGCATTTT. Its protein is CASSLDNDSNQPQHF.

On this clonotype: A much larger clone sits a single nucleotide away, making a read error possible. The rearrangement links TRBV28 to TRBJ1-2, with TRBD1 as a possible D gene (6 bases). The V end lost 6 bases, the J end lost 12 bases, and 20 bases lay between the germline ends. Per germline, CDR1 MDHEN and CDR2 SYDVKM. This CDR3 comprises 13 residues. For the CDR3, the DNA is TGTGCCAGCAGCGCCAGGACAGAACTTTATCACACCTTC. Protein sequence: CASSARTELYHTF.

This clonotype was recorded many times. The V call is TRBV12-3 or TRBV12-4, the J call TRBJ1-2; 9 bases agree with TRBD1. CDR3 length: 14 residues. V dropped 6 bases and J dropped 6; count of bases not matched to a gene: 8. The CDR3 loop reads CASSLGQGVNGYTF. The CDR3 nucleotides are TGTGCCAGCAGCCTGGGACAGGGAGTAAATGGCTACACCTTC.

This clonotype was counted between two and nine times. The rearrangement joins TRBV28 to TRBJ1-1, with TRBD1 matching over 8 bases. There are 17 residues in the CDR3. The germline V gene has CDR1 MDHEN and CDR2 SYDVKM. After removal of 5 bases from V and 7 bases from J, the junction contained 18 bases not matched to a gene. The DNA of the CDR3 is TGTGCCAGCAGTACTGGGACAGGTCGGGGATTGATCGGTGAAGCTTTCTTT. It translates to CASSTGTGRGLIGEAFF.

This clonotype was counted only a few times. This chain joins TRBV29-1 and TRBJ2-6, with D hard to call. There are 13 residues in the CDR3. V dropped 3 bases and J dropped 4 bases, with 7 bases sitting between them. Germline values: CDR1 SQVTM, CDR2 ANQGSEA. The CDR3 loop reads CSVDIAGANVLTF. As DNA, the CDR3 is TGCAGCGTTGACATCGCGGGGGCCAACGTCCTGACTTTC.

CDR3 sequence (DNA): TGTGCCAGCAGCCTCCCGTTAGGGGAGGGGAACACTGAAGCTTTCTTT. Translating it yields CASSLPLGEGNTEAFF. The J gene is TRBJ1-1, the V gene TRBV11-1; the D gene is possibly TRBD1 (5 bases). Germline CDR1 and CDR2: SGHAT and FQDESV (reference sequence). The V end was cut by 5 bases, the J end by 1 base, with 17 bases between. The CDR3 sequence is 16 residues long.